Sequencing of this T cell receptor beta chain was carried out in a study of T cell changes during pregnancy in multiple sclerosis. This clone was seen a single time. This CDR3 has 17 residues. The V end lost 4 bases, the J end lost 3 bases, and 23 bases lay between the germline ends. Germline assignment: CDR1 SGDLS and CDR2 YYNGEE. TCRdb's table, derived via immunoSEQ multiplex PCR, lists solely in-frame clones and lacks some. The sample carries fewer than 60,000 clones, roughly 87% recorded once. The TCR sequence derives from a female donor in good health, enrolled as a control in a pregnancy study. The sample consisted of peripheral blood, taken in the third trimester of pregnancy. The chain recombines TRBV9 with TRBJ2-7; possible D gene TRBD1, 6 bases. CDR3 sequence (DNA): TGTGCCAGCAGCACCCAGCTACAGGGTAGGTTAGGCTACGAGCAGTACTTC. Translating it yields CASSTQLQGRLGYEQYF.